This T cell receptor (beta chain) stems from a study of shared clonotypes between healthy human individuals. The wider study: Each donor contributed plates that comprised three CD4 naive, three CD4 memory, two CD8 naive and one CD8 memory.

The data were produced by immunoSEQ multiplex PCR, yet TCRdb's version contains in-frame clones alone and is incomplete. The profile shows fewer than 1.8 million clones, about 98.5% of them singletons. Trimming removed 8 bases at V and 10 bases at J, with 20 bases between. The CDR3 has 13 residues. Germline CDR1 reads ENHRY; CDR2 reads SYGVKD. This TCR derives from a man in his thirties or forties in good health. The rearrangement joins TRBV10-3 to TRBJ1-2; no clear D gene. Sequencing was carried out using naive CD4+ T cells sorted from blood. Indicated subset: CD45RA+ positively selected. The CDR3 loop is CAIGRTAADSYTF. Written as DNA, the CDR3 is TGTGCCATCGGAAGGACGGCAGCAGATTCCTACACCTTC.